This TCR beta chain was obtained from a study of metastatic and nonmetastatic thyroid tumors (TCRdb year 2020). Background for the entire study: The researchers compared repertoires between peripheral blood samples and tumor or nodule tissue samples from patients with malignant or benign thyroid disease.

Study-wide conclusions, independent of this receptor: TCR beta diversity was reported as significantly higher in malignant tumors than in benign nodules, in both blood and tumor samples.

This clone was observed at least ten times. What this receptor recognizes is not known. Base qualities are not provided; no much larger clone lies one nucleotide away. None of the patients had been given any treatment before thyroid surgery. Using T-cell receptor beta sequencing, the study looked back at clinical samples from patients collected from about 2011 to 2018. At the junction V is shortened by 6 bases and J by 1 base, with 15 bases in between. The CDR1 and CDR2 encoded by the germline V gene are SGHAT and FQNNGV. From cysteine to phenylalanine, the CDR3 is 15 amino acids long. This entry keeps only the CDR3 DNA: 45 bases, framed from base 1. Library creation used PCR. Sequenced using an Illumina HiSeq 4000. High-throughput sequencing was used to profile the CDR3 region of the TCR beta-chain in every patient. Per the source publication's procedure: The researchers built a classifier to tell apart papillary thyroid cancer patients with distant metastasis, based on CDR3 differences among clinicopathological groups. To measure repertoire diversity the researchers used the Shannon index, while the Morisita-Horn index served to gauge how similar the tumor and blood repertoires were. TCRdb took the public reads, trimmed them with fastp at Q25, ran MiXCR for clone calling and kept in-frame beta chains. Clone size and V and J calls follow TCRdb, not the original study. The sample has about 53,000 clones on record, roughly 20% of them singletons. The ten largest clones represent about 4.1% of the sample.

This TCR derives from a female donor with papillary thyroid cancer or a benign thyroid nodule (not recorded which). Some clones in this sample may be carry-over from other donors' samples. The sequencing input was blood. The V and J genes are TRBV11-2 and TRBJ2-5; the D gene is unclear. The CDR3 protein sequence reads: CASRGSGPFQETQYF. DNA sequence: TGTGCCAGCAGGGGATCCGGGCCATTCCAAGAGACCCAGTACTTC.